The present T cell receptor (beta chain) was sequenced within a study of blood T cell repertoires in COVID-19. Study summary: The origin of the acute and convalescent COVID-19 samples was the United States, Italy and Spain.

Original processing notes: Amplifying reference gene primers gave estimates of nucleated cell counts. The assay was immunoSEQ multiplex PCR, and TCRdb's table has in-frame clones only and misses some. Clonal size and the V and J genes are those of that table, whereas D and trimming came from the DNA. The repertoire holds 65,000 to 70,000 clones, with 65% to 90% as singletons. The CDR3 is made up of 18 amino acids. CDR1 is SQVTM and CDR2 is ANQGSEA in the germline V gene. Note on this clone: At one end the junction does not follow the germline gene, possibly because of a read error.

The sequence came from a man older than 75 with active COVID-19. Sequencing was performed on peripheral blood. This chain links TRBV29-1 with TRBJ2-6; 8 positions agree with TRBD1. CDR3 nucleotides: TGCAGCGTTGAAGATCGGGGGACAGGTCACTCTCGGGCCAACGTCCTGACTTTC. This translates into CSVEDRGTGHSRANVLTF.